These T cell receptor beta chains were read from a single sample in a study of PD-1 blockade in classical Hodgkin lymphoma. Sequenced by immunoSEQ multiplex PCR; TCRdb stores in-frame clones only, minus some. Of about 9,000 clones detected, approximately 83% appear once; the ten largest clones hold roughly an eighth. This specimen was CD4+ T cells from blood, taken at baseline. All receptors derive from a human donor with classical Hodgkin lymphoma. Each CDR3 is given with its conserved first and last residue. A D gene is named only where the DNA matches it firmly. Clone sizes are given selectively: once, few, many, or a class where the clone is expanded.

V: TRBV28
size: NA
J: TRBJ1-3
D: NA
CDR3: CASSFRGSGNTIYF
DNA: TGTGCCAGCAGTTTTCGTGGCTCTGGAAACACCATATATTTT

V: TRBV7-8
size: NA
J: TRBJ2-2
D: NA
CDR3: CASSLAGELFF
DNA: TGTGCCAGCAGCTTAGCCGGGGAGCTGTTTTTT

V: TRBV27
size: NA
J: TRBJ1-1
D: NA
CDR3: CASSLERRTEAFF
DNA: TGTGCCAGCAGCCTAGAAAGGAGAACAGAAGCTTTCTTT

V: TRBV30
size: NA
J: TRBJ2-2
D: NA
CDR3: CAHRPGHTGELFF
DNA: TGTGCCCACCGACCGGGCCACACCGGGGAGCTGTTTTTT

V: TRBV18
size: NA
J: TRBJ2-5
D: TRBD1
CDR3: CASSPRTPGQWGETQYF
DNA: TGTGCCAGCTCACCTAGGACTCCGGGACAGTGGGGAGAGACCCAGTACTTC

V: TRBV11-2
size: NA
J: TRBJ1-1
D: NA
CDR3: CASSLEYRNTEAFF
DNA: TGTGCCAGCAGCTTAGAATATCGGAACACTGAAGCTTTCTTT

V: TRBV5-1
size: NA
J: TRBJ2-5
D: TRBD1
CDR3: CASSTGQGEETQYF
DNA: TGCGCCAGCAGCACCGGACAGGGCGAAGAGACCCAGTACTTC

V: TRBV7-9
size: NA
J: TRBJ2-7
D: NA
CDR3: CASSPLDTEQYF
DNA: TGTGCCAGCAGCCCGTTGGATACGGAGCAGTACTTC

V: TRBV7-2
size: NA
J: TRBJ1-5
D: TRBD1
CDR3: CASSTGVRQPQHF
DNA: TGTGCCAGCAGCACAGGGGTCCGACAGCCCCAGCATTTT

V: TRBV6-6
size: NA
J: TRBJ2-1
D: NA
CDR3: CASSYLALNEQFF
DNA: TGTGCCAGCAGTTACTTAGCTCTCAATGAGCAGTTCTTC

V: TRBV7-9
size: NA
J: TRBJ2-5
D: TRBD1
CDR3: CASSSIGQEETQYF
DNA: TGTGCCAGCAGCTCGATAGGACAGGAGGAGACCCAGTACTTC

V: TRBV19
size: NA
J: TRBJ2-2
D: TRBD2
CDR3: CASSILAGVNTGELFF
DNA: TGTGCCAGTAGTATACTAGCGGGAGTTAACACCGGGGAGCTGTTTTTT

V: TRBV5-1
size: NA
J: TRBJ2-3
D: NA
CDR3: CASSRGGRTDTQYF
DNA: TGCGCCAGCTCTCGTGGAGGTAGGACAGATACGCAGTATTTT

V: TRBV6-5
size: NA
J: TRBJ1-2
D: NA
CDR3: CASSMVYGYTF
DNA: TGTGCCAGCAGCATGGTCTATGGCTACACCTTC

V: TRBV29-1
size: NA
J: TRBJ2-3
D: NA
CDR3: CSVARGGLKDTQYF
DNA: TGCAGCGTAGCAAGGGGGGGGCTCAAAGATACGCAGTATTTT

V: TRBV10-3
size: few
J: TRBJ1-4
D: TRBD1
CDR3: CAISSSRQGNEKLFF
DNA: TGTGCCATCAGTTCCTCAAGACAGGGGAATGAAAAACTGTTTTTT

V: TRBV19
size: NA
J: TRBJ2-7
D: TRBD1
CDR3: CASSIGTDSYEQYF
DNA: TGTGCCAGTAGTATCGGGACAGATTCCTACGAGCAGTACTTC

V: TRBV9
size: NA
J: TRBJ2-1
D: TRBD2
CDR3: CASSVVRRELGNEQFF
DNA: TGTGCCAGCAGCGTAGTCCGGCGGGAGCTCGGCAATGAGCAGTTCTTC

V: TRBV21-1
size: NA
J: TRBJ2-7
D: NA
CDR3: CASSKAVKAVSYEQYF
DNA: TGTGCCAGCAGCAAAGCGGTAAAGGCCGTCTCGTACGAGCAGTACTTC

V: TRBV5-1
size: NA
J: TRBJ1-1
D: NA
CDR3: CASSLERLNTEAFF
DNA: TGCGCCAGCAGCTTGGAACGGTTGAACACTGAAGCTTTCTTT

V: TRBV5-1
size: NA
J: TRBJ2-3
D: TRBD1
CDR3: CASSKGQRTDTQYF
DNA: TGCGCCAGCAGCAAGGGACAGAGGACGGATACGCAGTATTTT

V: TRBV6-1
size: NA
J: TRBJ2-7
D: NA
CDR3: CASSEPLRVGFF
DNA: TGTGCCAGCAGTGAACCACTCAGGGTGGGATTCTTC

V: TRBV27
size: NA
J: TRBJ1-1
D: NA
CDR3: CASSSRKMNTEAFF
DNA: TGTGCCAGCAGTTCGAGGAAAATGAACACTGAAGCTTTCTTT

V: TRBV6-1
size: NA
J: TRBJ2-7
D: NA
CDR3: CASSEAAGGTYEQYF
DNA: TGTGCCAGCAGTGAAGCGGCAGGTGGGACTTACGAGCAGTACTTC

V: TRBV10-2
size: NA
J: TRBJ2-3
D: NA
CDR3: CASSGGRADTQYF
DNA: TGCGCCAGCAGTGGGGGTCGCGCAGATACGCAGTATTTT

V: TRBV4-1
size: NA
J: TRBJ2-3
D: TRBD2
CDR3: CASSQDRLAGVRGTDTQYF
DNA: TGCGCCAGCAGCCAAGATCGCCTAGCGGGAGTAAGAGGCACAGATACGCAGTATTTT

V: TRBV6-1
size: NA
J: TRBJ2-7
D: TRBD1
CDR3: CASSSGTGGSYEQYF
DNA: TGTGCCAGCAGTTCCGGGACAGGGGGCTCCTACGAGCAGTACTTC

V: TRBV7-9
size: NA
J: TRBJ2-3
D: TRBD2
CDR3: CASSFWFGLAGSDTQYF
DNA: TGTGCCAGCAGCTTTTGGTTCGGACTAGCGGGATCAGATACGCAGTATTTT

V: TRBV19
size: few
J: TRBJ2-5
D: NA
CDR3: CASSIDGTEETQYF
DNA: TGTGCCAGTAGTATAGATGGGACTGAAGAGACCCAGTACTTC

V: TRBV7-9
size: NA
J: TRBJ2-5
D: NA
CDR3: CASSSSGGRGQETQYF
DNA: TGTGCCAGCAGCTCCAGTGGGGGTAGGGGCCAAGAGACCCAGTACTTC

V: TRBV19
size: NA
J: TRBJ1-1
D: NA
CDR3: CASSIAESTEAFF
DNA: TGTGCCAGTAGTATAGCCGAGAGTACTGAAGCTTTCTTT

V: TRBV2
size: NA
J: TRBJ2-7
D: NA
CDR3: CASSEAAWGEQYF
DNA: TGTGCCAGCAGTGAAGCAGCCTGGGGAGAGCAGTACTTC

V: TRBV9
size: NA
J: TRBJ2-2
D: NA
CDR3: CASSVFRGTGELFF
DNA: TGTGCCAGCAGCGTTTTTCGAGGCACCGGGGAGCTGTTTTTT

V: TRBV7-6
size: few
J: TRBJ2-7
D: TRBD2
CDR3: CASSHRSTSGTPYEQYF
DNA: TGTGCCAGCAGCCACCGCTCGACTAGCGGGACACCCTACGAGCAGTACTTC

V: TRBV11-2
size: NA
J: TRBJ2-3
D: NA
CDR3: CASSPGSPDTQYF
DNA: TGTGCCAGCAGCCCGGGGAGTCCAGATACGCAGTATTTT

V: TRBV7-6
size: few
J: TRBJ2-7
D: TRBD2
CDR3: CASSIGTSGTYEQYF
DNA: TGTGCCAGCAGCATAGGGACTAGCGGAACATACGAGCAGTACTTC

V: TRBV15
size: NA
J: TRBJ2-1
D: TRBD2
CDR3: CATSRDLAGGLEQFF
DNA: TGTGCCACCAGCAGAGACCTAGCGGGAGGGCTAGAGCAGTTCTTC

V: TRBV19
size: NA
J: TRBJ2-1
D: TRBD2
CDR3: CASSIQKLAGMGRNEQFF
DNA: TGTGCCAGTAGTATTCAAAAACTAGCGGGGATGGGGCGCAATGAGCAGTTCTTC

V: TRBV7-9
size: NA
J: TRBJ2-4
D: TRBD1
CDR3: CASSLEKGQGVAKNIQYF
DNA: TGTGCCAGCAGCTTAGAGAAGGGACAGGGCGTAGCCAAAAACATTCAGTACTTC

V: TRBV10-3
size: once
J: TRBJ2-7
D: NA
CDR3: CAISESSYEQYF
DNA: TGTGCCATCAGTGAATCGTCCTACGAGCAGTACTTT

V: TRBV15
size: NA
J: TRBJ2-5
D: TRBD1
CDR3: CATSRDMTGDTQYF
DNA: TGTGCCACCAGCAGAGACATGACAGGGGACACCCAGTACTTC

V: TRBV28
size: NA
J: TRBJ2-7
D: TRBD2
CDR3: CASSSPAGGTYEQYF
DNA: TGTGCCAGCAGTTCCCCAGCGGGAGGGACCTACGAGCAGTACTTC

V: TRBV30
size: NA
J: TRBJ2-1
D: NA
CDR3: CAWSRGGTQFYNEQFF
DNA: TGTGCCTGGAGCCGAGGCGGGACCCAATTCTACAATGAGCAGTTCTTC

V: TRBV6-1
size: once
J: TRBJ2-4
D: NA
CDR3: CASSAGPGQYF
DNA: TGTGCCAGCAGCGCCGGTCCGGGTCAGTACTTC

V: TRBV28
size: NA
J: TRBJ1-2
D: NA
CDR3: CASSSTGSGYTF
DNA: TGTGCCAGCAGTTCAACAGGGTCCGGCTACACCTTC

V: TRBV9
size: NA
J: TRBJ1-2
D: NA
CDR3: CASSVGDTSNYGYTF
DNA: TGTGCCAGCAGCGTAGGGGACACGAGTAACTATGGCTACACCTTC

V: TRBV6-1
size: NA
J: TRBJ2-1
D: NA
CDR3: CASSLGPYNEQFF
DNA: TGTGCCAGCAGTTTGGGGCCCTACAATGAGCAGTTCTTC

V: TRBV18
size: NA
J: TRBJ2-1
D: NA
CDR3: CASSPRRAYYNEQFF
DNA: TGTGCCAGCTCACCGCGCAGGGCCTACTACAATGAGCAGTTCTTC

V: TRBV28
size: NA
J: TRBJ1-1
D: NA
CDR3: CASSSLSPKLRKSGSTEAFF
DNA: TGTGCCAGCAGTTCTTTATCGCCGAAACTCCGGAAATCAGGTAGCACTGAAGCTTTCTTT

V: TRBV7-2
size: once
J: TRBJ2-7
D: NA
CDR3: CASSSDARAVGEQYF
DNA: TGTGCCAGCAGCTCCGATGCTCGCGCAGTCGGCGAGCAGTACTTC

V: TRBV19
size: NA
J: TRBJ2-5
D: TRBD2
CDR3: CASMLSGKLQETQYF
DNA: TGTGCCAGTATGCTGAGCGGGAAACTTCAAGAGACCCAGTACTTC

V: TRBV7-2
size: NA
J: TRBJ1-2
D: NA
CDR3: CAEDATDYGYTF
DNA: TGTGCCGAGGACGCGACGGACTATGGCTACACCTTC

V: TRBV27
size: NA
J: TRBJ2-1
D: NA
CDR3: CASRPGGNRHKQFF
DNA: TGTGCCAGCAGACCTGGAGGGAACCGTCATAAGCAGTTCTTC

V: TRBV6-1
size: NA
J: TRBJ1-1
D: NA
CDR3: CASSEGAATEAFF
DNA: TGTGCCAGCAGTGAAGGGGCAGCCACTGAAGCTTTCTTT

V: TRBV5-1
size: NA
J: TRBJ1-2
D: NA
CDR3: CASSSGSPYGYTF
DNA: TGCGCCAGCAGCTCGGGGAGTCCCTATGGCTACACCTTC

V: TRBV28
size: NA
J: TRBJ2-2
D: TRBD2
CDR3: CASRRVGTSPNTGELFF
DNA: TGTGCCAGCAGACGGGTTGGGACTAGCCCGAACACCGGGGAGCTGTTTTTT

V: TRBV5-1
size: once
J: TRBJ2-2
D: TRBD2
CDR3: CASSILAGDDTGELFF
DNA: TGCGCCAGCAGCATACTAGCGGGAGATGACACCGGGGAGCTGTTTTTT

V: TRBV5-8
size: few
J: TRBJ1-2
D: NA
CDR3: CASSSGRNYGYTF
DNA: TGTGCCAGCAGCTCGGGACGGAACTATGGCTACACCTTC

V: TRBV28
size: few
J: TRBJ1-4
D: TRBD1
CDR3: CASRWTGLNEKLFF
DNA: TGTGCCAGCAGGTGGACAGGGCTTAATGAAAAACTGTTTTTT

V: TRBV19
size: once
J: TRBJ2-7
D: TRBD1
CDR3: CASSHRDSSYEQYF
DNA: TGTGCCAGTAGTCACCGGGACAGCTCCTACGAGCAGTACTTC